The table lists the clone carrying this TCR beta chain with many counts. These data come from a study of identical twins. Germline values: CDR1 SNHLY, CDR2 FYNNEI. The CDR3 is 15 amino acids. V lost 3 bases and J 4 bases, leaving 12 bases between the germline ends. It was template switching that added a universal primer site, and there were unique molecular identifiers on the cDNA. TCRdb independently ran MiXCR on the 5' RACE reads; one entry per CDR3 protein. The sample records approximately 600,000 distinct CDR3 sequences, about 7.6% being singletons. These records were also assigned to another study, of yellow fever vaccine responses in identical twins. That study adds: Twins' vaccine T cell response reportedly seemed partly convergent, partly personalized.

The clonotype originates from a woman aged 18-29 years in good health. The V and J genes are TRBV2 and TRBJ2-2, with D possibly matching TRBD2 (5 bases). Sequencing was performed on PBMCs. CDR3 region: CASSDEGRGTGELFF. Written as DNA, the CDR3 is TGTGCCAGCAGTGACGAAGGGAGAGGCACCGGGGAGCTGTTTTTT.